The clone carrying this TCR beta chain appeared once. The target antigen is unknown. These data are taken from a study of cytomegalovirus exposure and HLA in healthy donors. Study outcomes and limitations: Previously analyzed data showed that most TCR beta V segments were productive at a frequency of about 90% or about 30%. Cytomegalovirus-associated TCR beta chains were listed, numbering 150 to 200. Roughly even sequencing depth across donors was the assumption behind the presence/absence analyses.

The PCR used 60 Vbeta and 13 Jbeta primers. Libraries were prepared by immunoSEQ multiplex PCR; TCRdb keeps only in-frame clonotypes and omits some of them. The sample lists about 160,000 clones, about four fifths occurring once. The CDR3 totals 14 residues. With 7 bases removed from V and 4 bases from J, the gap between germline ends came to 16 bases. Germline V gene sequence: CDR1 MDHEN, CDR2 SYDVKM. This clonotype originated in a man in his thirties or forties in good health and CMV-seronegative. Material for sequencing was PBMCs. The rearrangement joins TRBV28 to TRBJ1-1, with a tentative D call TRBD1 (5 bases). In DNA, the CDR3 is TGTGCCAGCACCCAGGCTGGAGGGGTCACTGAAGCTTTCTTT. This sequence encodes CASTQAGGVTEAFF.